The 11 T cell receptor beta chains listed next were all sequenced from one sample in a study of cytomegalovirus exposure and HLA in healthy donors. PCR was performed using 60 Vbeta and 13 Jbeta primers. The assay was immunoSEQ multiplex PCR, and TCRdb's table has in-frame clones only and misses some. The sample records about 170,000 clones, roughly 80% being singletons. The specimen was PBMCs. These receptors all stem from a male donor in good health and CMV-seronegative.

The chain is built from TRBV4-1 and TRBJ1-2; no clear D gene. V lost 3 bases and J 1 base, leaving 15 bases between the germline ends. The CDR3 contains 16 residues. CDR1 is MGHRA and CDR2 is YSYEKL in the germline V gene. The CDR3 nucleotides read TGCGCCAGCAGCCAGAGCCCGCCGGACTTTAACTATGGCTACACCTTC. It encodes CASSQSPPDFNYGYTF.

This chain uses TRBV19 with TRBJ2-3; unclear D gene. V was trimmed by 4 bases and J by 0 bases, leaving 8 bases between them. The germline gives CDR1 LNHDA, CDR2 SQIVND (reference sequence). The CDR3 consists of 14 residues. The CDR3 DNA sequence: TGTGCCAGTAGTAGAGAGGCTAGCACAGATACGCAGTATTTT. It yields the protein CASSREASTDTQYF.

The J gene is TRBJ2-2, the V gene TRBV7-2, with D possibly matching TRBD2 (7 bases). Trimming pared 11 bases from V and 2 bases from J, leaving 21 bases between. Germline CDR1 and CDR2: SGHTA and FQGNSA. CDR3 length: 16 residues. The CDR3 protein is CAGGGGRAFNTGELFF. The CDR3 DNA sequence: TGTGCCGGAGGGGGGGGCCGCGCATTCAACACCGGGGAGCTGTTTTTT. Full variable domain (remainder filled in from reference TRBV7-2 and TRBJ2-2): GAGVSQSPSNKVTEKGKDVELRCDPISGHTALYWYRQSLGQGLEFLIYFQGNSAPDKSGLPSDRFSAERTGGSVSTLTIQRTQQEDSAVYLCAGGGGRAFNTGELFFGEGSRLTVL.

The gene calls are TRBV5-4 and TRBJ2-5, with 9 bases identical to TRBD1. With V trimmed by 4 bases and J by 5 bases, 6 bases remained unmatched. Germline V CDR1 and CDR2: SGHNT, YYREEE (reference sequence). This CDR3 has 14 residues. CDR3 DNA sequence: TGTGCCAGCAGCAAGGACAGGGGAAGGGAGACCCAGTACTTC. This codes for CASSKDRGRETQYF. The full variable domain, rest sourced from reference TRBV5-4 and TRBJ2-5, is ETGVTQSPTHLIKTRGQQVTLRCSSQSGHNTVSWYQQALGQGPQFIFQYYREEENGRGNFPPRFSGLQFPNYSSELNVNALELDDSALYLCASSKDRGRETQYFGPGTRLLVL.

The V and J genes are TRBV27 and TRBJ1-3; 7 positions agree with TRBD1. Trimming removed 4 bases from V and 4 bases from J; junction bases left unmatched: 7. This CDR3 has 15 amino acids. CDR1 is MNHEY and CDR2 is SMNVEV in the germline V gene (reference sequence). CDR3 bases: TGTGCCAGCAGTTGGAACTGGGACAGAGGAAACACCATATATTTT. It is translated as CASSWNWDRGNTIYF.

V gene TRBV7-8 combines with J gene TRBJ2-3; no reliable D call. Between the trimmed V and J ends, which lost 5 bases and 5 bases, there was a span of 11 bases. This CDR3 is built from 13 residues. Germline V gives CDR1 SGHVS, CDR2 FQNEAQ. CDR3 loop: CASSRAAGDTQYF. The CDR3 DNA reads as TGTGCCAGCAGCCGTGCGGCCGGAGATACGCAGTATTTT.

The chain uses TRBV19 and TRBJ2-1; D is perhaps TRBD1 (5 bases). CDR3 size: 16 residues. Germline CDR1 LNHDA, CDR2 SQIVND (reference sequence). V lost 5 bases to trimming and J lost 6 bases, with 20 bases between them. CDR3 bases: TGTGCCAGTAGTTCCCTAGTAACGTGGGGCGGCAATGAGCAGTTCTTC. Translating gives CASSSLVTWGGNEQFF.

The chain employs TRBV19 and TRBJ2-4; TRBD2 might be the D (6 bases). The CDR3 runs to 14 residues. V was shortened by 0 bases and J by 12 bases, with 15 bases between the two germline ends. CDR1 and CDR2 (germline): LNHDA, SQIVND (reference sequence). CDR3 coding DNA: TGTGCCAGTAGTATAGATGGTACCCGGGACTCTCAGTACTTC. Translated, it gives CASSIDGTRDSQYF. The complete variable domain, with remaining parts taken from reference TRBV19 and TRBJ2-4, reads DGGITQSPKYLFRKEGQNVTLSCEQNLNHDAMYWYRQDPGQGLRLIYYSQIVNDFQKGDIAEGYSVSREKKESFPLTVTSAQKNPTAFYLCASSIDGTRDSQYFGAGTRLSVL.

The chain carries TRBV12-5 and TRBJ1-5; 7 positions agree with TRBD1. The CDR3 totals 14 residues. The ends lost 5 bases at V and 4 bases at J; junction bases unmatched: 5. Germline CDR1 and CDR2: LGHNT and FRNRAP. The CDR3 loop reads CASGQTGRNQPQHF. The CDR3 DNA follows: TGTGCTAGTGGTCAGACAGGGAGGAATCAGCCCCAGCATTTT.

The V and J genes are TRBV6-5 and TRBJ1-1, with 7 bases that match TRBD1. The CDR3 has 14 residues. V lost 5 bases and J lost 1; bases outside the gene matches: 4. The V gene's germline CDR1 is MNHEY and CDR2 SVGAGI. The CDR3 here is CASSDRVPNTEAFF. The DNA of the CDR3 is TGTGCCAGCAGTGACAGGGTTCCGAACACTGAAGCTTTCTTT.

This clone has a single count. The chain employs TRBV4-1 and TRBJ2-7; D uncertain. Trimming stripped 1 base from V and 6 bases from J, with 13 bases between. The CDR3 sequence is 14 residues long. CDR1 is MGHRA, CDR2 YSYEKL, per germline. CDR3 sequence: CASSQVVQVGEQYF. The CDR3 nucleotides read TGCGCCAGCAGCCAAGTGGTTCAGGTAGGCGAGCAGTACTTC.